This TCR beta chain was identified during a study of memory CD4+ T cells and cytomegalovirus serostatus (dated by TCRdb to between 2018 and 2021). A note on the overall study: The cohort included about 33 healthy adults from Belgium, of whom 9 were CMV seropositive and 24 were CMV seronegative. To replicate a published TCR-based CMV serostatus classifier, the researchers sequenced the CD4+ memory TCRbeta repertoires of a Belgian cohort whose cytomegalovirus serostatus was known. Results the study describes overall, beyond this receptor: On the Belgian cohort, the classifier based on the original framework reached a median bootstrapped AUC of approximately 0.95, with a 95% CI of 0.76-1.00. Only CD4+CD45RO+ memory cells were sequenced, unlike the original study, which covered naive and memory CD4+ and CD8+ populations. For CMV serostatus prediction, a median bootstrapped AUC of 0.95 was reached with the original framework, and a median bootstrapped AUC of approximately 0.92 was reached with a US-trained random forest. The results were read as suggesting that the CMV-associated TCR signature is, for the most part, present in the CD4+ memory repertoire. Among the 150 to 200 previously reported CMV-associated TCRbeta sequences, about 71 showed up in the CD4+ memory repertoires, with each one found in between one and five individuals.

The CDR3, cysteine through phenylalanine, is 15 amino acids long. Just the 45-base CDR3 DNA is kept, in frame starting at base 1. The V end gives up 5 bases and the J end 6 bases, leaving 10 bases in the junction not matched to a gene. For CDR1 and CDR2, the germline V gene lists ENHRY and SYGVKD. In the case of this clone: There is no known antigen for this receptor. No base-level quality is on record; no much larger clone is a single base apart.

Genomic DNA was extracted from sorted cells with the Quick-DNA Microprep Kit. Amplification of TCRbeta DNA was done with the immunoSEQ hsTCRbeta kit, following the protocol from the manufacturer. TCRbeta libraries were sequenced on an Illumina MiSeq instrument. The authors' pipeline ran thus. Once out-of-frame sequences had been removed, 2,204,828 distinct TCRbeta sequences were left, which works out to an average of approximately 72,000 per individual. Each individual was scored by the count of around 160 previously reported CMV-associated TCRbeta sequences and the total productive distinct TCRbeta count. A beta-binomial model was reimplemented in Python, and scikit-learn random forests with default parameters were trained on US cohort data. On the Belgian cohort, classifier performance was reported as the median AUC, along with percentile confidence intervals, across 10,000 bootstrap iterations. TCRdb holds this immuneACCESS table with in-frame rearrangements only. Some clones are missing; in checked studies, unresolved V genes explain under half, and the rest has no known cause. Clone size and V and J calls were adopted from that table, with D and trimming inferred from the DNA. The sample table records about 56,000 clones; about 80% of these occur just once. The ten largest account for approximately 0.43% of the sample.

Single viable CD3+CD4+CD8-CD45RO+ cells were sorted as memory CD4+ T cells on a FACSAria II. CMV serostatus was determined with a Roche Elecsys assay detecting serum IgG against CMV pp150, pp28, p38 and p52. After the samples were thawed, total CD4+ T cells were enriched through positive selection using CD4 magnetic microbeads. The samples came from a different study that was designed specifically to examine the CD4+ T cell memory repertoire. Peripheral blood mononuclear cells were isolated and cryopreserved following standard operating procedures; serum was stored at -80 °C. The staining relied on CD3-PerCP (BW264/56), CD4-APC (RPA-T4), CD45RO-PE (UCHT1) and CD8-Pacific Orange (3B5) antibodies, and Sytox blue was used to exclude non-viable cells.

This clonotype was obtained from an adult in good health and CMV-seronegative. Sample: memory CD4+ T cells from blood. The chain couples TRBV10-3 to TRBJ2-3, and 8 bases in between align with TRBD1. The CDR3 reads CAISPHRGEGDTQYF. The DNA sequence is TGTGCCATCAGTCCACACAGGGGGGAAGGGGATACGCAGTATTTT.